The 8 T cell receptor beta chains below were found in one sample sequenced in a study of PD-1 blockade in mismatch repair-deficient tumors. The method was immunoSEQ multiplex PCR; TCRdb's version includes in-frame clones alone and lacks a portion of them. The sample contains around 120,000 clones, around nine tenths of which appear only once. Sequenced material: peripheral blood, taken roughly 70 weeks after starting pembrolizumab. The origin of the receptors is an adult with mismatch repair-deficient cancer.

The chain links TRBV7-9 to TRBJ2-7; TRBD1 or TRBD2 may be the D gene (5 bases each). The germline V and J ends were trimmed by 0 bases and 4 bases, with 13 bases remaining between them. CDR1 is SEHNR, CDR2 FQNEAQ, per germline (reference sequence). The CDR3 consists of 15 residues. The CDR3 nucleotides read TGTGCCAGCAGCTTAGCCGGGACCCAACCGTACGAGCAGTACTTC. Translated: CASSLAGTQPYEQYF.

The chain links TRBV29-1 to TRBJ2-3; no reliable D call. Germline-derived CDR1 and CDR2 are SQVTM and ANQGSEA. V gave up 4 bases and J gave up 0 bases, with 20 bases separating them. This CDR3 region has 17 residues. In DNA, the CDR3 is TGCAGCGTTGTAAGGGTGGCCAGCTCTCCCAGCACAGATACGCAGTATTTT. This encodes CSVVRVASSPSTDTQYF.

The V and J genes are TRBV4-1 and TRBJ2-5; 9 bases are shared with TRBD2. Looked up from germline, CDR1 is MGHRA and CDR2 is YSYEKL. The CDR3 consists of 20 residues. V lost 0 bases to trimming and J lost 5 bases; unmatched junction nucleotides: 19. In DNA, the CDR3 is TGCGCCAGCAGCCAAGACACCATCTCTGGCGGGAGGGCCTCGGGGGAGACCCAGTACTTC. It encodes CASSQDTISGGRASGETQYF.

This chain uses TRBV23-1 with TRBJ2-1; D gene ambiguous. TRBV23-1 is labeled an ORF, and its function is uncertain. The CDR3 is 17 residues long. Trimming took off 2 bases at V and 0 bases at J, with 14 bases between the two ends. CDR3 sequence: CASSQRVGSSSYNEQFF. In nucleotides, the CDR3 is TGCGCCAGCAGTCAAAGGGTGGGCAGCAGCTCCTACAATGAGCAGTTCTTC.

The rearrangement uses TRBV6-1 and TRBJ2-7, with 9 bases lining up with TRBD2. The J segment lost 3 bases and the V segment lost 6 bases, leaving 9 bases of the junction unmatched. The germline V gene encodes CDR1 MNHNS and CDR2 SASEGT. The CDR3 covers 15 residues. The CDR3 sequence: CASRRLAELIYEQYF. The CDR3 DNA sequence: TGTGCCAGCAGGCGACTAGCGGAGTTGATCTACGAGCAGTACTTC.

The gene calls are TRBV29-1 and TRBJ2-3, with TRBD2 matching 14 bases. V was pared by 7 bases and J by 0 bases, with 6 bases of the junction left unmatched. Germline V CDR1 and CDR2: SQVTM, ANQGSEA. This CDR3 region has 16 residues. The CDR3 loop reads CSARGLAGESTDTQYF. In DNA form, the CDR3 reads TGCAGCGCAAGGGGACTAGCGGGAGAGAGCACAGATACGCAGTATTTT.

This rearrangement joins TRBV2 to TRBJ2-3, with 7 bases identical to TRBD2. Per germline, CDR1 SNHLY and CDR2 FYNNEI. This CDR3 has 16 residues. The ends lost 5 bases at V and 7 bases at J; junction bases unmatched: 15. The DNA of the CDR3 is TGTGCCAGCAGTTTTAATAGACGGGCGGGAGTCAATACGCAGTATTTT. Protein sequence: CASSFNRRAGVNTQYF.

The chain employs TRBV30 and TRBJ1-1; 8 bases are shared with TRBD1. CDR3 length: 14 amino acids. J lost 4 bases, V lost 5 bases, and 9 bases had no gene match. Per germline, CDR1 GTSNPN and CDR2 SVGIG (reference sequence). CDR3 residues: CAWVPGGLGTEAFF. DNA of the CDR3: TGTGCCTGGGTCCCAGGGGGCCTGGGCACTGAAGCTTTCTTT.